This TCR beta chain originates from a study of CD8 T cells in ankylosing spondylitis. Findings of the study overall: Past research had described some motif variants in reactive arthritis synovial fluid and blood. For ankylosing spondylitis blood, a TCR beta motif of seven to nine highly homologous variants appeared characteristic.

As to this clonotype: What it recognizes is unknown. A single base separates this from a much larger clone, so it may be a read error.

For TCR beta, libraries came from quantitative 5'-RACE with molecular barcodes. MiXCR, applied by TCRdb to the 5' RACE reads, yields one record per CDR3 protein. The data contain hundreds of thousands of distinct CDR3 sequences, more than 9% of them singletons. The CDR3 covers 14 residues. Germline CDR1 and CDR2: MNHEY and SMNVEV (reference sequence). This clonotype was sampled from a male donor with ankylosing spondylitis or in good health (not recorded which). The chain recombines TRBV27 with TRBJ1-1; TRBD1 might be the D (5 bases). The source material was blood, either unsorted or a sorted T cell fraction (not recorded which). CDR3 coding DNA: TGTGCCTGCAGTTTATCCGGGGGGAACACTGAAGCTTTCTTT. Its translation is CACSLSGGNTEAFF.